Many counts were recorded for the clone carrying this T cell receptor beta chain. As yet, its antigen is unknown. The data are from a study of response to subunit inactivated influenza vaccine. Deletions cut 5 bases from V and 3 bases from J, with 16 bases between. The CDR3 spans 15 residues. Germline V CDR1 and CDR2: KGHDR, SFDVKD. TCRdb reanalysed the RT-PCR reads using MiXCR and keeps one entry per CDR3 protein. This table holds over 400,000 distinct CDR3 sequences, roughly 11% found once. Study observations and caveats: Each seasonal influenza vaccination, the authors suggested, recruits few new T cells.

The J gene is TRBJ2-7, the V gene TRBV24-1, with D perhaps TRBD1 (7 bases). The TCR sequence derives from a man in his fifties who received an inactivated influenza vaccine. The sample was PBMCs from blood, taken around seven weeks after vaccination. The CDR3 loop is CATSAWTGGLYEQYF. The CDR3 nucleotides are TGTGCCACCAGTGCTTGGACAGGAGGGCTCTACGAGCAGTACTTC.